This T cell receptor beta chain was retrieved from a study of metastatic and nonmetastatic thyroid tumors. Study background: Both malignant and benign thyroid patients supplied peripheral blood and tumor or nodule tissue samples, across which the repertoires of these patients were then compared.

The CDR3 is made up of 15 amino acids. In germline, CDR1 is MNHEY, CDR2 SMNVEV (reference sequence). Trimming at V came to 6 bases and at J to 5 bases, leaving 11 bases not matched to a gene. Details on this clone: Its antigen is unidentified.

General study results and limits: The study reportedly found significantly higher TCR beta diversity in malignant thyroid tumors than benign nodules, in blood and tumor.

Patients had received no treatment of any kind before thyroid surgery. In the authors' workflow: The study took CDR3 differences across clinicopathological groups and made a distant-metastasis classifier for papillary thyroid cancer from them. TCRdb reanalyzed the PCR reads with MiXCR. These V and J calls derive from TCRdb rather than the authors' analysis. Found here are fewer than 70,000 clones, 25% to 35% of them singletons; the top ten hold approximately 15%. The material sequenced was blood. The receptor comes from a female donor with papillary thyroid cancer or a benign thyroid nodule (not recorded which). Some clones in this sample may be carry-over from other donors' samples. This chain connects TRBV27 to TRBJ2-7; the match to TRBD1 covers 9 bases. The CDR3 loop is CASRPQGAEENEQYF. The CDR3 bases are TGTGCCAGCAGACCACAGGGGGCGGAAGAAAACGAGCAGTACTTC.